This passage covers 18 T cell receptor beta chains from one sample sequenced in a study of shared clonotypes between healthy human individuals (dated by TCRdb to the early 2020s). Library preparation used the immunoSEQ multiplex PCR assay. TCRdb provides this immuneACCESS table in a form limited to in-frame rearrangements. Some clones are lacking; in checked studies, under half of them reflect an unresolved V gene, and why the rest are absent is not known. The sample records hundreds of thousands of clones, 73% of which are singletons. Less than 11% of the sample goes to the ten largest clones. The sequenced sample consisted of memory CD4+ T cells sorted from blood. The meaning of the sample's cell subset or site label: CD45RA-negative fraction. These receptors were collected from a man younger than 45 in good health.

The CDR3 region is CASSYLRLAGPTDTQYF. CDR3 DNA: TGCGCCAGCAGCTATCTTCGACTAGCGGGTCCCACAGATACGCAGTATTTT. V and J are TRBV5-1 and TRBJ2-3, with 10 nucleotides matching TRBD2. This CDR3 comprises 17 residues. V was pared by 3 bases and J by 2 bases, with 9 bases of the junction left unmatched. In germline, CDR1 is SGHRS, CDR2 YFSETQ.

The CDR3 spells CASSLGTGASHEQYF. For the CDR3, the DNA is TGTGCCAGCAGCTTGGGGACAGGGGCTTCCCACGAGCAGTACTTC. This chain joins TRBV5-5 and TRBJ2-7, with 9 bases aligning to TRBD1. The CDR3 spans 15 residues. V lost 0 bases and J lost 5; bases outside the gene matches: 6. The germline gives CDR1 SGHKS, CDR2 YYEKEE (reference sequence).

The V call is TRBV7-9, the J call TRBJ1-1; a possible D gene is TRBD1 (5 bases). The germline gives CDR1 SEHNR, CDR2 FQNEAQ (reference sequence). This CDR3 is 13 amino acids long. V lost 5 bases and J lost 1, with 8 bases in between. The CDR3 nucleotides read TGTGCCAGCAGCCAGGGTCGGAACACTGAAGCTTTCTTT. As protein: CASSQGRNTEAFF.

Only one count was recorded for this clone. The chain combines TRBV28 with TRBJ1-5; D call uncertain. Between the trimmed V and J ends, which lost 1 base and 0 bases, there was a span of 13 bases. This CDR3 comprises 17 residues. The germline V gene encodes CDR1 MDHEN and CDR2 SYDVKM. The CDR3 DNA sequence: TGTGCCAGCAGTTTATTGACGGAAATTTATAGCAATCAGCCCCAGCATTTT. Its translation: CASSLLTEIYSNQPQHF.

This rearrangement joins TRBV27 to TRBJ2-2; D perhaps matches TRBD1 (6 bases). The CDR3 is 15 amino acids. From germline, CDR1 is MNHEY and CDR2 SMNVEV (reference sequence). Deletions cut 9 bases from V and 4 bases from J, with 18 bases between. CDR3 sequence (DNA): TGTGCCAGTGGTTATAGGCCAGGGGTCACCGGGGAGCTGTTTTTT. Residues: CASGYRPGVTGELFF.

J is TRBJ1-2 and V is TRBV5-8; unclear D gene. The CDR3 contains 12 residues. Looked up from germline, CDR1 is SGHTS and CDR2 is YDEGEE. V was pared by 4 bases and J by 9 bases, with 13 bases between. The CDR3 DNA reads TGTGCCAGCAGCCTTGGGGTTGTGAGCTACACCTTC. This codes for CASSLGVVSYTF.

This chain links TRBV29-1 with TRBJ2-1; D perhaps matches TRBD2 (6 bases). The CDR3 is 15 residues long. Germline V lookup: CDR1 SQVTM, CDR2 ANQGSEA. The V end lost 5 bases, the J end lost 6 bases, and 20 bases lay between the germline ends. CDR3 residues: CSVFAGRTKINEQFF. CDR3 in DNA: TGCAGCGTTTTTGCGGGACGGACGAAAATCAATGAGCAGTTCTTC.

The rearrangement joins TRBV29-1 to TRBJ2-1, with 14 bases matching TRBD2. The length of the CDR3 is 13 residues. After removal of 7 bases from V and 12 bases from J, the junction contained 8 bases not matched to a gene. Germline V gene data show CDR1 as SQVTM and CDR2 as ANQGSEA. The CDR3 bases are TGCAGCGCCGGGACTAGCGGGAGAGGGTGGCAGTTCTTC. Translating gives CSAGTSGRGWQFF.

The chain combines TRBV10-1 with TRBJ2-1, with no clear D. CDR1 and CDR2 from the germline V gene are WNHNN and SYGVQD (reference sequence). The V gene lost 4 bases and the J gene lost 6 bases, with 7 bases spanning the gap. CDR3 length equals 12 residues. CDR3 in amino acids: CASSGQLNEQFF. The CDR3 nucleotides read TGCGCCAGCAGTGGGCAACTCAATGAGCAGTTCTTC.

This chain uses TRBV25-1 with TRBJ2-5; D unclear. V was shortened by 4 bases and J by 5 bases, with 26 bases between the two germline ends. The length of the CDR3 is 18 residues. The V gene's germline CDR1 is MGHDK and CDR2 SYGVNS. DNA for the CDR3: TGTGCCAGCAGTGCTACCGACATTACGGACGGCCCAAGGGAGACCCAGTACTTC. Encoded protein: CASSATDITDGPRETQYF.

This clone has more than one count but fewer than ten. The genes are TRBV6-4 and TRBJ1-1; 7 nucleotides agree with TRBD1. J was trimmed by 5 bases and V by 7 bases; bases with no gene match: 7. Germline V gene data show CDR1 as MRHNA and CDR2 as SNTAGT. The CDR3 runs to 13 residues. DNA for the CDR3: TGTGCCAGCAAAAGGGGGCCGGATACTGAAGCTTTCTTT. This encodes CASKRGPDTEAFF.

The chain is built from TRBV10-2 and TRBJ2-7; TRBD1 matches 8 bases. Looked up from germline, CDR1 is WSHSY and CDR2 is SAAADI. J gave up 4 bases and V 6 bases, and 5 bases lay outside the gene matches. The CDR3 consists of 13 residues. CDR3 in DNA: TGCGCCAGCAGCCCGGACAGGGATTACGAGCAGTACTTC. Translating it yields CASSPDRDYEQYF.

The gene calls are TRBV9 and TRBJ1-1; TRBD1 might be the D (6 bases). The length of the CDR3 is 14 residues. V lost 4 bases to trimming and J lost 1 base, with 11 bases between them. The germline V gene encodes CDR1 SGDLS and CDR2 YYNGEE. The DNA of the CDR3 is TGTGCCAGCAGCCCGGACAGCGGGAACACTGAAGCTTTCTTT. It yields the protein CASSPDSGNTEAFF.

This chain uses TRBV5-4 with TRBJ2-3; 7 bases line up with TRBD2. In germline, CDR1 is SGHNT, CDR2 YYREEE (reference sequence). V trimming: 0 bases; J trimming: 5 bases; junction bases outside the gene matches: 12. The length of the CDR3 is 17 residues. The CDR3 loop is CASSLGGGSGKRDTQYF. CDR3 coding DNA: TGTGCCAGCAGCTTGGGGGGCGGGAGCGGAAAAAGAGATACGCAGTATTTT.

The V gene is TRBV19, the J gene TRBJ2-1, with no clear D. Trimming pared 5 bases from V and 0 bases from J, leaving 11 bases between. This CDR3 is 15 amino acids long. Germline V lookup: CDR1 LNHDA, CDR2 SQIVND (reference sequence). CDR3 sequence (DNA): TGTGCCAGTAGTCCTCCGACCGCCTCCTACAATGAGCAGTTCTTC. It translates to CASSPPTASYNEQFF.

The gene calls are TRBV28 and TRBJ2-7; 8 bases align to TRBD2. V dropped 1 base and J dropped 5; count of bases not matched to a gene: 7. CDR1 is MDHEN and CDR2 is SYDVKM in the germline V gene. The CDR3 is 15 residues long. CDR3 region: CASSLYSGSPHEQYF. The DNA for the CDR3 is TGTGCCAGCAGTTTATACAGCGGGAGCCCCCACGAGCAGTACTTC.

The chain carries TRBV18 and TRBJ1-4; no definite D call. The V gene's germline CDR1 is KGHSH and CDR2 LQKENI. V lost 0 bases to trimming and J lost 3 bases, with 11 bases between them. The CDR3 spans 16 residues. CDR3 in amino acids: CASSPPSNRANEKLFF. The DNA for the CDR3 is TGTGCCAGCTCACCACCGTCCAACAGAGCTAATGAAAAACTGTTTTTT.

This sequence joins TRBV19 and TRBJ1-1, with a weak D call TRBD1 (5 bases). This CDR3 is built from 13 residues. From germline, CDR1 is LNHDA and CDR2 SQIVND (reference sequence). The ends were cut back, 3 bases at V and 4 bases at J, with 9 bases in the middle. CDR3 nucleotides: TGTGCCAGTAGTATTAGGGGTAGCACTGAAGCTTTCTTT. Its translation: CASSIRGSTEAFF.